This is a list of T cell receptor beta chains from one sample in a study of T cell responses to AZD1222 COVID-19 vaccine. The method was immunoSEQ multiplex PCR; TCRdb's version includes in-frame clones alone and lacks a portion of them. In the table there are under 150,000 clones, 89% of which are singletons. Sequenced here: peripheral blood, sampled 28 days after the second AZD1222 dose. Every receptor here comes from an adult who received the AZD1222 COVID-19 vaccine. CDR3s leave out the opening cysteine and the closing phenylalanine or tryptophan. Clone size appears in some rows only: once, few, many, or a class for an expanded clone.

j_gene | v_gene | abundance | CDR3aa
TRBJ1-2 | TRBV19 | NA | ASSIGGQGDGYT
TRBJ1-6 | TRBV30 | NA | AWSVDSHNSPLH
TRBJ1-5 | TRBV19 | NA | ASSIGGPSNQPQH
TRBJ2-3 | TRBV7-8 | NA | ASSRGTGGDTQY
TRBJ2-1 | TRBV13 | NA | ASSSLDAGFNEQF
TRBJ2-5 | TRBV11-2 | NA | ASSWAGGQQETQY
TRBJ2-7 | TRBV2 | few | ASSADRGIGEQY
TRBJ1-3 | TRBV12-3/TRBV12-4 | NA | ASSTVSGNTIY
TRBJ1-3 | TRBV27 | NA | ASSSTGSGNTIY
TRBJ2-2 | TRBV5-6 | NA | ASRGLAETGELF
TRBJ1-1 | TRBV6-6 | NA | ASRLTGGVNTEAF
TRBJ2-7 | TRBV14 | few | ASSQDNGDEQY
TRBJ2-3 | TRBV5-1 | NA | ASSWTGSTDTQY
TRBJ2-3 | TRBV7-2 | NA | ASSLGLSPTSTDTQY
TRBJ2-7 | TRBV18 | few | ASSPPSVGGLEQY
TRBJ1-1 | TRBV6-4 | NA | ASSEGYTEAF
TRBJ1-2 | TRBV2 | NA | ASSVQTVYGYT
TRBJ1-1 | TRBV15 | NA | ATSRDPGQMNTEAF
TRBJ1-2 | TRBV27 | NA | ASRARGQGYGYT
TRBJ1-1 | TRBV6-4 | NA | ASSIQLNTEAF
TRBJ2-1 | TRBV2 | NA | ATTGSAVYNEQF
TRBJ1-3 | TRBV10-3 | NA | AISGLRAGEISGNTIY
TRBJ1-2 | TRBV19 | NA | ATGRGDTSNYGYT
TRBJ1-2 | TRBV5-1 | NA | ASSLAPAQSYGYT
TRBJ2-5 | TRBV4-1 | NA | ASSRKHPTQIQETQY
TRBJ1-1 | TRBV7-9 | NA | ASSLVTQAF
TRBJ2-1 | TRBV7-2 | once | ASSLEARGHYNEQF
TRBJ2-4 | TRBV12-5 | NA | ASATSGENIQY
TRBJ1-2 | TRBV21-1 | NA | ASSKGRDLRLYGYT
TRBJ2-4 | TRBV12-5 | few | ASGYSIQY
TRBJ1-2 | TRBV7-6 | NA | ASSQGATGGGYT
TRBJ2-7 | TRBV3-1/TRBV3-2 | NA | ASSLRSGSSYEQY
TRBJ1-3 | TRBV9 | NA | ASSRTGAGNTIY
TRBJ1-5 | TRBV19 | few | ASSIDLGAWQPQH
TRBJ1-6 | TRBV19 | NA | ASILSGQERNSPLH
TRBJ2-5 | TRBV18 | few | ASSPPAGGETQY
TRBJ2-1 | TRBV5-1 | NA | ASSTGTGNNEQF
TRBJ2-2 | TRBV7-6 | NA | ASSLGQGGTGELF
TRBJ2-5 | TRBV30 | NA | AWSWGAEETQY
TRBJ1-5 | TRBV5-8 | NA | ASSPRVINNQPQH
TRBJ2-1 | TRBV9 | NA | ASSVDRSNEQF
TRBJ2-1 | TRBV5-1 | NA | ASSLDGLAQF
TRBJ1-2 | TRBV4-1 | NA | ASSQGGQPRGYT
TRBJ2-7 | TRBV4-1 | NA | ASSQQAASYEQY
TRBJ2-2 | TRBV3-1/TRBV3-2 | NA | ASSPPPSTHTGELF
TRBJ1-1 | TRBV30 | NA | AWRGSGGRTEAF
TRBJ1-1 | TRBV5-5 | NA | ASSSTGPWTF
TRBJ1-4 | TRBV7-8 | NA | ASSLEPWSSNEKLF
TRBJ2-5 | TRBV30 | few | AWGEPGLAETQY
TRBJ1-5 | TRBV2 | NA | ASSAGAGNGNQPQH
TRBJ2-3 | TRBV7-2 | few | ASSSYSDTQY
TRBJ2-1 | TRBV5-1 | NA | ASSISGGINEQF
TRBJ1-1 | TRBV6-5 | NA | ASMKHRGLTEAF
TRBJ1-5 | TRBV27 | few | ASSSILPGQGGRGQPQH
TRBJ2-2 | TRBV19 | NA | ASSSQGRVTGELF
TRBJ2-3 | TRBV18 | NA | ASSPRAMGADTQY
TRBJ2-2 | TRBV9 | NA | ASSVRRDRANTGELF
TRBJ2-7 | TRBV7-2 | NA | ASGLASGGSYEQY